This record looks at one TCR beta chain sequence and its context. Antigen specificity is unknown. These data are taken from a study of cytomegalovirus exposure and HLA in healthy donors. The CDR3 consists of 17 residues. In germline, CDR1 is LNHDA, CDR2 SQIVND (reference sequence). The trim removed 7 bases at V and 0 bases at J, leaving 9 bases unmatched. Notes on the study in general: In vitro data verified a few CMV-associated chains as specific for CMV antigens.

Generated by immunoSEQ multiplex PCR, the TCRdb table keeps only in-frame clones and is missing some. The sample has roughly 60,000 clones, around 96% seen once. The sequence was obtained from a young man in good health and CMV-seronegative. The sample comprised PBMCs. The chain is built from TRBV19 and TRBJ1-5; 10 bases map to TRBD1. The CDR3 spells CASTPTGGVDSNQPQHF. DNA of the CDR3: TGTGCCAGTACTCCGACAGGGGGCGTAGATAGCAATCAGCCCCAGCATTTT.